This T cell receptor (beta chain) was recorded in a study of blood T cell repertoires in COVID-19. CDR3 length: 13 amino acids. Trimming removed 3 bases at V and 5 bases at J, with 11 bases between. Germline values: CDR1 SGHNT, CDR2 YYREEE (reference sequence). Authors' analysis steps: Amplification from reference gene primers served as the basis for estimated nucleated cell counts. Profiled with immunoSEQ multiplex PCR; TCRdb holds only in-frame clones, not every one. V, J and clone size were drawn from that table, and D and trimming were deduced from the DNA. The sample holds 70,000 or so clones, around 88% seen once.

This sequence joins TRBV5-4 and TRBJ2-5; a possible D gene is TRBD2 (5 bases). The sequence derives from a man in his sixties with acute or convalescent COVID-19. The sequenced sample consisted of peripheral blood. For the CDR3, the DNA is TGTGCCAGCAGCTCCCAGCGGTTGGAGACCCAGTACTTC. As protein: CASSSQRLETQYF.